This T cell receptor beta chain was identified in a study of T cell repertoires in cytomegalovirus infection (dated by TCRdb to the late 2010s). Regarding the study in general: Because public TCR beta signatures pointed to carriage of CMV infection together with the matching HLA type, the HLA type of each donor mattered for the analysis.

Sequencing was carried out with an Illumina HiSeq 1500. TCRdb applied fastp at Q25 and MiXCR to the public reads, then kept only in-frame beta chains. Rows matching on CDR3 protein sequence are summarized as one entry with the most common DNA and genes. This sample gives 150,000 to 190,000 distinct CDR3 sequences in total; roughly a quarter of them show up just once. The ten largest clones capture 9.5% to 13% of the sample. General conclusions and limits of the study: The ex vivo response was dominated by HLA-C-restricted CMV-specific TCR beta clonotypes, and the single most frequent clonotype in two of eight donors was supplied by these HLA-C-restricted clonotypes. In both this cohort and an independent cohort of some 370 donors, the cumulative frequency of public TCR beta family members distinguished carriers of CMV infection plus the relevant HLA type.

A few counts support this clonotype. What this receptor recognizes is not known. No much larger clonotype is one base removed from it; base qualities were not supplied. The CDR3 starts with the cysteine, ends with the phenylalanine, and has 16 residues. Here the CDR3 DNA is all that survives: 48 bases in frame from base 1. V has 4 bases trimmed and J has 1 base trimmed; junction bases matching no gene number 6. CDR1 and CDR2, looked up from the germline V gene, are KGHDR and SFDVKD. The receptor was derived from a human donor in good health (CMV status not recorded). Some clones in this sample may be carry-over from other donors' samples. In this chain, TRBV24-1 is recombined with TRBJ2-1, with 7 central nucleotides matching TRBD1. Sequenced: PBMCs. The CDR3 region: CATSDRRQGSYNEQFF. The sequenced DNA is TGTGCCACCAGTGACCGGAGACAGGGTTCCTACAATGAGCAGTTCTTC.